What follows is one T cell receptor (beta chain) and its context. There are many counts of this clonotype. Its recognized antigen is unknown. The record has no base qualities; no much larger clone is one base away. The study was a case-control design nested within a healthcare worker cohort in London, UK, with weekly nasopharyngeal swab PCR tests and blood sampling. Between 23 and 31 March 2020, the week of the UK lockdown, healthcare workers were enrolled and then followed up weekly for as long as 16 weeks. Library method: 5' RACE. Instrument used: NextSeq 500. To correct for sequencing error and PCR bias, the TCR library protocol tagged individual cDNA molecules with unique molecular identifiers. TCR alpha and beta chains were both sequenced, and the abundances of alpha and beta sequences in each sample were closely correlated with each other. Regarding the original processing steps: Decombinator V4 was used to annotate the V gene, J gene and CDR3 of the TCR sequences. Expanded TCRs were defined as changing significantly between any two time points under a Poisson model with p below 0.0001. Abundances of TCRs were expressed as counts per million after normalisation to the total number of TCRs sequenced in each sample. TRAV1-2 paired with TRAJ12, TRAJ20 or TRAJ33 defined MAIT TCRs, while TRAV10 paired with TRAJ18 defined iNKT TCRs. VDJdb, accessed 1 November 2021, was searched for CMV, EBV and SARS-CoV-2 annotated TCRs, excluding TCRs annotated for multiple antigens. The raw public reads went through TCRdb reprocessing: fastp at Q25, MiXCR clone calling, in-frame beta chains kept. Under each unique CDR3 protein, matching rows form one entry showing the most common genes and DNA. These V and J calls originate from TCRdb's pipeline instead of the authors' own analysis. The sample has about 32,000 distinct CDR3 sequences on record, 5% to 5.5% of them singletons. Clones ranked in the top ten supply approximately 3.4% of the sample.

The germline V gene supplies CDR1 SGHTA and CDR2 FQGNSA. From V the trimming removes 3 bases and from J it removes 7 bases, while the gene matches leave 13 bases of the junction unaccounted for. From the cysteine up to the phenylalanine, the CDR3 has a length of 16 residues. The entry retains the CDR3 DNA only, 48 bases that are in frame from base 1. The entry originates in a study of early T cells in non-severe SARS-CoV-2 infection (dated by TCRdb to about 2021). Context from the whole study: Because TCR sequencing was done on bulk RNA from unsorted whole blood, the alpha and beta chains could not be paired. Results and caveats for the whole study, not just this receptor: VDJdb matching was skewed toward anti-spike CD8 responses and likely underestimated virus-specific expansions, missing private and CD4 specificities.

The chain employs TRBV7-2 and TRBJ2-5; a stretch of 8 junction bases matches TRBD2. The sequenced sample was whole blood. The receptor comes from an adult who was a healthcare worker with PCR-confirmed SARS-CoV-2 infection or an uninfected control (not recorded which). The CDR3 amino acid sequence is: CASSFVLAGGGATQYF. The nucleotides read TGTGCCAGCAGCTTTGTGCTAGCGGGTGGTGGAGCGACCCAGTACTTC.